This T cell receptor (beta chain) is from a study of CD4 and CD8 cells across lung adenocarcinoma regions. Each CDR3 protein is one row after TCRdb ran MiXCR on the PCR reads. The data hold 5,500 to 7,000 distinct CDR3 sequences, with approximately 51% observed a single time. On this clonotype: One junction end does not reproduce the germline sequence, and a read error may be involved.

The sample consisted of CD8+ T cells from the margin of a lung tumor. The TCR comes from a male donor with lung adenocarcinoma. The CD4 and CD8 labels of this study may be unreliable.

The CDR3 nucleotides are TGTGCCAGCAGGGAAGCCGGGGGCCGCGTCCCAGAGACCCAGTACTTC. Amino acids: CASREAGGRVPETQYF. The chain combines TRBV6-1 with TRBJ2-5; either TRBD1 or TRBD2 may fit D (6 bases each). The germline V gene encodes CDR1 MNHNS and CDR2 SASEGT. The CDR3 length is 16 residues.